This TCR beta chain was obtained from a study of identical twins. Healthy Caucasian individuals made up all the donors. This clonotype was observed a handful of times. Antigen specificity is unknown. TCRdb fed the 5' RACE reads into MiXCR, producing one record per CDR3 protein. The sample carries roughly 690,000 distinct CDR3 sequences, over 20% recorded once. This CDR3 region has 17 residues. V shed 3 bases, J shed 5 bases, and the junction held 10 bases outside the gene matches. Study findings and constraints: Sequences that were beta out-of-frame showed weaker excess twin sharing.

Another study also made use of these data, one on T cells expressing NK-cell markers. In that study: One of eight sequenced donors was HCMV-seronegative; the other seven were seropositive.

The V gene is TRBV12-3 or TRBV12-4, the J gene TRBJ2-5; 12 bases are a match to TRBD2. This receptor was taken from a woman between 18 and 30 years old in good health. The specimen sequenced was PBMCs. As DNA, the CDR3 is TGTGCCAGCAGTTTTAGACTAGCGGGGGAAGGTATGGAGACCCAGTACTTC. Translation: CASSFRLAGEGMETQYF.